This entry concerns a single T cell receptor (beta chain). It has no known antigen specificity. Per-nucleotide qualities are absent, and no much larger clonotype sits a single base away. Using the deep immunoSEQ assay, TCR CDR3 regions were amplified from genomic DNA by multiplex PCR. Extracted genomic DNA from each cell subset was distributed evenly across all wells of several immunoSEQ 96-well plates, and each plate was treated as a replicate. For unsorted PBMC, each replicate PCR was loaded with 300 ng genomic DNA, equivalent to tens of thousands of T cell genomes. Ten immunoSEQ deep assay plates were used to sequence unsorted PBMC genomic DNA. Purified libraries were measured with a Qubit 3.0 fluorometer, size-checked on a Bioanalyzer 2100, and measured again with the KAPA Library Quantification kit. Every immunoSEQ 96-well plate was sequenced on a dedicated single-read 150-cycle Illumina NextSeq 550 flow cell. The source study handled its data this way. Because the immunoSEQ output held only junctional sequences and lacked quality scores, the filtering could not match the filtering applied to full-length reads. To assign V/J genes and CDR3, sequences were annotated using PyIR, a Python wrapper for IgBLAST v1.9, with IMGT germline references. Reads were removed for weak V/J assignments (E-value above 1e-6), missing CDR3, stop codons, out-of-frame junctions, or ambiguous translated residues. V3J clonotypes were defined as sequences sharing the same inferred V gene, J gene, and CDR3 amino acid sequence. Percentage overlap between repertoires was calculated by dividing the number of shared unique clonotypes by the size of the smaller repertoire. Richness of each repertoire was evaluated using RTK rarefaction, the Chao1 estimator, and Recon v2.1 estimates of unobserved clonotypes. TCRdb took over this immuneACCESS table, retaining in-frame rearrangements with V and J assigned. Such tables are incomplete; in checked studies, under half of the missing clones stem from an unresolved V gene, and the remainder is unexplained. V, J and clone size derive from that table, while D and trimming were established from the DNA sequence. The sample table lists around 530,000 clones, around 80% of them with a count of one. In total, the top ten clones hold about 11% of the sample.

Donors were healthy HIV-negative adults with no recently reported acute infections or vaccinations. Every donor was a Caucasian adult living in Nashville, Tennessee, USA. In the unsorted samples, 90 million or so PBMCs were counted, and genomic DNA was extracted using the QIAamp DNA Blood Mini kit. Blood was collected by leukapheresis, and PBMCs were isolated by Ficoll-Histopaque density gradient centrifugation and then cryopreserved in liquid nitrogen vapor phase. The data derive from a study of shared clonotypes between healthy human individuals (dated by TCRdb to the early 2020s). At the level of the whole study: The cohort comprised a couple of women and a few men aged 18 to 49 years. To estimate repertoire size and how much clonotype sharing occurs between individuals, the study deeply sequenced the blood TCR repertoires of 5 or 6 healthy adults. To increase sequencing depth and limit assay-specific biases, different laboratories used diverse techniques to prepare libraries and sequence TCR repertoires. Leukapheresis yielded between about 0.85 and 10 billion PBMCs per donor. What the research found in general, with its limitations: Because the study included a small number of donors, the genetic and exposure-history diversity represented was limited. Pairwise subsampling led to the expectation that sequencing depth would affect the degree of clonotype sharing among donors. Sampling was restricted to blood, and TCR repertoires in tissue are likely to differ from TCR repertoires in blood.

The CDR3 runs 15 residues from the cysteine to the phenylalanine. The read is trimmed to its CDR3 DNA, 45 bases read in frame from base 1. The germline V gene specifies SGHRS as CDR1 and YFSETQ as CDR2. V loses 1 base of germline sequence and J loses 4 bases, and the interval between the two ends is 14 bases. The rearrangement joined TRBV5-1 to TRBJ2-5; no D segment can be confidently identified. The sequenced material came from PBMCs. The sequence was obtained from a woman in her forties in good health. Some clones in this sample may be carry-over from other donors' samples. The DNA sequence is TGCGCCAGCAGCTTGATGGGTCCCGGCGGAGAGACCCAGTACTTC. Translated, it reads CASSLMGPGGETQYF.